This T cell receptor (beta chain) was obtained from a study of T cell changes during pregnancy in multiple sclerosis. Method: immunoSEQ multiplex PCR; TCRdb's copy keeps in-frame clones and lacks some. Of tens of thousands of clones listed, around 93% were seen once; the top ten hold about 2.5%. The V gene lost 0 bases and the J gene lost 4 bases, with 11 bases spanning the gap. This CDR3 spans 15 amino acids. CDR1 SGHRS and CDR2 YFSETQ come from the germline V gene. The chain has TRBV5-1 and TRBJ1-3; D gene unclear. The TCR was taken from a female donor with multiple sclerosis, enrolled in a pregnancy study. Sequenced material: peripheral blood, taken in the third trimester of pregnancy. This chain's CDR3 is CASSLASRGGNTIYF. Here the CDR3 DNA reads TGCGCCAGCAGCTTGGCCAGCCGAGGGGGAAACACCATATATTTT.